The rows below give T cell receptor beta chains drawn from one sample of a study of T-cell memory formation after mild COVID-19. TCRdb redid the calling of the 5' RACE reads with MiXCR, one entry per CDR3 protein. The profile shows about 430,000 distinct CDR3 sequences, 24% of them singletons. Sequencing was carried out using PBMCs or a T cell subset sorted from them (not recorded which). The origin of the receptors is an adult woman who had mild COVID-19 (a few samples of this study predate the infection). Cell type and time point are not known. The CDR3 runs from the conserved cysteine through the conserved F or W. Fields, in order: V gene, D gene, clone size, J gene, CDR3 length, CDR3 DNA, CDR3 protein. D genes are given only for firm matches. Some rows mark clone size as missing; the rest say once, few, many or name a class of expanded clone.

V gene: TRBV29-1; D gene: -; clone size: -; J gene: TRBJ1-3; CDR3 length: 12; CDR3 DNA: TGCAGCGTCTGGAGCTCTGGAAACACCATATATTTT; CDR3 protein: CSVWSSGNTIYF
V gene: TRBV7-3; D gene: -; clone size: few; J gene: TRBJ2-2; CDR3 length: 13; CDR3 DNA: TGTGCCAGCAGCTCCCTCTTGACCGGGGAGCTGTTTTTT; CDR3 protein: CASSSLLTGELFF
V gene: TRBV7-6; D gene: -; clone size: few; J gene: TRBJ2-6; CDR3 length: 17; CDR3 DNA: TGTGCCAGCAGCTTAGGGGAAACAGGATCAGGGGCCAACGTCCTGACTTTC; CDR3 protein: CASSLGETGSGANVLTF
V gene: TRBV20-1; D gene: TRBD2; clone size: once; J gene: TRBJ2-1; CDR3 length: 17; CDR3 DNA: TGCAGTGCTAGAGCCCTCATTTCCGCGGGAGGAAGAAATGAGCAGTTCTTC; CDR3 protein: CSARALISAGGRNEQFF
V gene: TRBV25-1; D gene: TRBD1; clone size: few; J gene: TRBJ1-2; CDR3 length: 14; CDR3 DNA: TGTGCCAGCAGTGATGGGACAGTATTTATGGGCTACACCTTC; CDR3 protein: CASSDGTVFMGYTF
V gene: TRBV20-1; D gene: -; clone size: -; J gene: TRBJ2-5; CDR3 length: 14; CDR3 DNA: TGCAGTGCTAGAGATCAGACAGGGAGGGAGACCCAGTACTTC; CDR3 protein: CSARDQTGRETQYF
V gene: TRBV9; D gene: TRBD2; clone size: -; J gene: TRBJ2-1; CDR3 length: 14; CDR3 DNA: TGTGCCAGCAGCCGGGATGGGGCAGCGGGGGGGCAGTTCTTC; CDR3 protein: CASSRDGAAGGQFF
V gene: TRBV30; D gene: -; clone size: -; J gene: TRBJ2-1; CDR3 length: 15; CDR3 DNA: TGTGCCTGGAGTTTCGACTCCTTCTCCTACAATGAGCAGTTATTC; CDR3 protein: CAWSFDSFSYNEQLF
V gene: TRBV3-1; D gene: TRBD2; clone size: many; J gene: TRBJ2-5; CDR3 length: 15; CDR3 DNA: TGTGCCAGCAGCCAAGGAGCGGGGTCCCAAGAGACCCAGTACTTC; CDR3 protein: CASSQGAGSQETQYF
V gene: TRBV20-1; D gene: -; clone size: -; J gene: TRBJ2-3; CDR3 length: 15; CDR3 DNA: TGCAGTGCCCCGTATAGGCTAGTGCCCACAGATACGCAGTATTTT; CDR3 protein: CSAPYRLVPTDTQYF
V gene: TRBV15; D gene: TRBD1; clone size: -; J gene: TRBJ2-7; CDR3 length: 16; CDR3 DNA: TGTGCCACCAGCAGAGTGGACAGGAGGCCATCCTACGAGCAGTACTTC; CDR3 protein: CATSRVDRRPSYEQYF
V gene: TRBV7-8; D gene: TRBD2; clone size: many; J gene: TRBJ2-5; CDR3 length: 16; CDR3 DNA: TGTGCCAGCAGCTTAGGGACTAGCGGGAGGGAAGAGACCCAGTACTTC; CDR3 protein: CASSLGTSGREETQYF
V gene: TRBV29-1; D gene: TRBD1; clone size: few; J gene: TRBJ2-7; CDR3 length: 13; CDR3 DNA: TGCAGCGTTGAAAGGGGGACAGAGTACGAGCAGTACTTC; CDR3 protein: CSVERGTEYEQYF
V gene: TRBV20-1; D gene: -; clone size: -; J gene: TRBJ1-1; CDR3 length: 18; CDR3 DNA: TGCAGTGCTAGAGATCCCCATGGTGTCAGGGGACTGAACACTGAAGCTTTCTTT; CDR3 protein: CSARDPHGVRGLNTEAFF
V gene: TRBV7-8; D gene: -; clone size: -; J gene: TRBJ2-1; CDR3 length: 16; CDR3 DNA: TGTGCCAGCAGCTTAGGAGGGTTAGCCCCCTACAATGAGCAGTTCTTC; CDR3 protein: CASSLGGLAPYNEQFF
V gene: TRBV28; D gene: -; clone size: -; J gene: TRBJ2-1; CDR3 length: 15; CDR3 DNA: TGTGCCAGCAGTGGCGTCGCGGGACAGTACAATGAGCAGTTCTTC; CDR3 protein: CASSGVAGQYNEQFF
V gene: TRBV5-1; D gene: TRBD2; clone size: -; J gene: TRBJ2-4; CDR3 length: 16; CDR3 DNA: TGCGCCAGCAGCGCCGGGACTAGCGGGGCCAAAAACATTCAGTACTTC; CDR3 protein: CASSAGTSGAKNIQYF
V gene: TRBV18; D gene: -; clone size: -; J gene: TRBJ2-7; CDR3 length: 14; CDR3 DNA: TGTGCCAGCTCACCACGAGCGAGGGAAGACGAGCAGTACTTC; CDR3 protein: CASSPRAREDEQYF
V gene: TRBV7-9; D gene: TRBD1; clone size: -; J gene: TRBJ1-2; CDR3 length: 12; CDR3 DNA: TGTGCCAGCAGCTCCCGGACAGGGATCTACACCTTC; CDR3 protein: CASSSRTGIYTF
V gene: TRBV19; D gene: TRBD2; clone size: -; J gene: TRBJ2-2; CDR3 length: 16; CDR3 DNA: TGTGCCAGTACTATGGCTAGCGGCGGAAACACCGGGGAGCTGTTTTTT; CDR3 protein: CASTMASGGNTGELFF
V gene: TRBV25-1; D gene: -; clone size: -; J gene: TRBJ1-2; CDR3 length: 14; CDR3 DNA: TGTGCCAGCAGTGATCGACAAACTAACTATGGCTACACCTTC; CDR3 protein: CASSDRQTNYGYTF
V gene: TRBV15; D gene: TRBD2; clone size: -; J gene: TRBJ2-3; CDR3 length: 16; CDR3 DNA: TGTGCCACCAGCAGAGGGCCGACTAGCGGCACAGATACGCAGTATTTT; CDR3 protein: CATSRGPTSGTDTQYF
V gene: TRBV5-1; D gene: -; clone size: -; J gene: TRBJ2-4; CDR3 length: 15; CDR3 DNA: TGCGCCAGCAGCCGTCGGGTGGATGGAGAAAACATTCAGTACTTC; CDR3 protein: CASSRRVDGENIQYF
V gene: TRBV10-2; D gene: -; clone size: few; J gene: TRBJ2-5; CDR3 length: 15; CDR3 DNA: TGCGCCAGCAGAAACCTTGGACGGGACCAAGAGACCCAGTACTTC; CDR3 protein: CASRNLGRDQETQYF
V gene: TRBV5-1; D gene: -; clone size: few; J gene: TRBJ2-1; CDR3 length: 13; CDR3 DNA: TGCGCCAGCAGCTCATCTCAAAGATGGGGCCAGTTCTTC; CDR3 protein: CASSSSQRWGQFF
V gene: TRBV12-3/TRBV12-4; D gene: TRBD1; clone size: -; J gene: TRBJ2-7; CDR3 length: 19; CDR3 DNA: TGTGCCAGCACCTCTTTTTTTACACAGGGACAGGGGGCCTCCTACGAGCAGTACTTC; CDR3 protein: CASTSFFTQGQGASYEQYF
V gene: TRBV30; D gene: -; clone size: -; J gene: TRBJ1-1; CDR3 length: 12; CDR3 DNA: TGTGCCTGGGATGGCGGGCAGGGTGAAGCTTTCTTT; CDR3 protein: CAWDGGQGEAFF
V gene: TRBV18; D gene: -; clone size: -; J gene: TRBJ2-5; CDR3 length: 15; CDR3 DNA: TGTGCCAGCTCACCTACGCAGGGGTACCAAGAGACCCAGTACTTC; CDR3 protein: CASSPTQGYQETQYF
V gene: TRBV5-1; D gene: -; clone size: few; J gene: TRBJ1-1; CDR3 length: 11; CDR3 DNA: TGCGCCAGCAGGATTGACACTGAAGCTTTCTTT; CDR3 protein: CASRIDTEAFF
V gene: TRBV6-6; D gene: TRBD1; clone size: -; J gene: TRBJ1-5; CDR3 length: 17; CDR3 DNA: TGTGCCAGCAGTTATGGTGAGGGAGGGGGCGGGAATCAGCCCCAGCATTTT; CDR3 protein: CASSYGEGGGGNQPQHF
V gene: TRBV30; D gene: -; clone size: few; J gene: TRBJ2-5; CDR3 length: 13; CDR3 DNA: TGTGCCTGGAGTCCCCGGGGCGGAGAGACCCAGTACTTC; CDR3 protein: CAWSPRGGETQYF
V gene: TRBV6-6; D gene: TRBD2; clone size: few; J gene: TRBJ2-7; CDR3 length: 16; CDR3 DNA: TGTGCCAGCAGTGATCCGGGACTAGCATACTCCTACGAGCAGTACTTC; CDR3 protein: CASSDPGLAYSYEQYF
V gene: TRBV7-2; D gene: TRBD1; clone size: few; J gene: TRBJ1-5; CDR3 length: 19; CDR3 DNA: TGTGCCAGCAGCCTTAATCCGGGACAGGGACCTTATAGCAATCAGCCCCAGCATTTT; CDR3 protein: CASSLNPGQGPYSNQPQHF
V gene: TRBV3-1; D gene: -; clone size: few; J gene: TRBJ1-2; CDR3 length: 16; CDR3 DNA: TGTGCCAGCAGCCGAGGCAGCATCGGGGGGTACTATGGCTACACCTTC; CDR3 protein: CASSRGSIGGYYGYTF
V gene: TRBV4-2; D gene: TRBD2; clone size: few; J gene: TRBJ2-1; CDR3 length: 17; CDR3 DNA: TGTGCCAGCAGCCAAGGACACGGGACTAGCGGGAGTAATGAGCAGTTCTTC; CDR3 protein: CASSQGHGTSGSNEQFF
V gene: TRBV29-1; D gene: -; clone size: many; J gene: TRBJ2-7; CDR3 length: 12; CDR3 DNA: TGCAGCGTTGAAGGGACCTCCTACGAGCAGTACTTC; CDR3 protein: CSVEGTSYEQYF
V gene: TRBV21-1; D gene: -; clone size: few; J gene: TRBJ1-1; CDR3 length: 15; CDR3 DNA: TGTGCCAGCAGCTCTGAAGGGGGCGGGAACACTGAAGCTTTCTTT; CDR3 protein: CASSSEGGGNTEAFF
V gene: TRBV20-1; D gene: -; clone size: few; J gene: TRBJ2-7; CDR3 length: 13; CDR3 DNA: TGCAGTGCTAGGGACTTGGATACCTACGAGCAGTACTTC; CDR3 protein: CSARDLDTYEQYF
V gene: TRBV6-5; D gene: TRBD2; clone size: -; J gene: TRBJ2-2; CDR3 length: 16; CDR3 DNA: TGTGCCAGCAGAGCTGGGACTAGCGCGAACACCGGGGAGCTGTTTTTT; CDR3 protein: CASRAGTSANTGELFF
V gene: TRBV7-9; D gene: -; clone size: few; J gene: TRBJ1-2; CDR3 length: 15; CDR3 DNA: TGTGCCAGCAGCTTAGCTGGCCGGGAGGGAATCGGCTACACCTTC; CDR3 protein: CASSLAGREGIGYTF
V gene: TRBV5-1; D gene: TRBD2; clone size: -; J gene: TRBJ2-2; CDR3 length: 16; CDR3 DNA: TGCGCCAGCATGGGGACTAGCGGGTTTTTCACCGGGGAGCTGTTTTTT; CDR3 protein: CASMGTSGFFTGELFF
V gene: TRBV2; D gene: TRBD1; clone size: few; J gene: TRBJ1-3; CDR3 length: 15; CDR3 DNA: TGTGCCAGGGGACAGGGTATCAGCTCTGGAAACACCATATATTTT; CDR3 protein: CARGQGISSGNTIYF
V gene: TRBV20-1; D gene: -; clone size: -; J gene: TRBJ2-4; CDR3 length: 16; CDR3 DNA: TGCAGTGCCCTTCCGCTCTCCAACCGAGGACAAAACATTCAGTACTTC; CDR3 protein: CSALPLSNRGQNIQYF
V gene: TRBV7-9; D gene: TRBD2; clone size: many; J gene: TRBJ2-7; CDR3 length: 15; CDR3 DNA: TGTGCCAGCAGCACGCGGACTAGCGGGGTTTACGAGCAGTACTTC; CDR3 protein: CASSTRTSGVYEQYF
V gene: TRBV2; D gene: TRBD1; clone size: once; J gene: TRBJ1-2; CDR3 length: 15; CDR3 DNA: TGTGCCAGCAGTGAATTGACAGGGATTGGCTATGGCTACACCTTC; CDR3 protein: CASSELTGIGYGYTF